Here is one T cell receptor (beta chain) with its context. Antigen unknown. Trimming stripped 5 bases from V and 8 bases from J, with 15 bases between. CDR3 size: 14 residues. Germline-derived CDR1 and CDR2 are SNHLY and FYNNEI. This table comes from immunoSEQ multiplex PCR, and its TCRdb copy is limited to in-frame clones, with some not included. The sample holds roughly 200,000 clones; 80% to 95% are singletons and the top ten take around 3.6%. This specimen comes from a study of T cell responses to AZD1222 COVID-19 vaccine. Study findings and constraints: Repertoire samples came only from after the peak T cell response. Donors were mostly white British, more females; clonal diversity possibly underestimated. There were vaccine-associated CD4 TCRs across spike, dominant at 160-218 and 743-854.

Second-dose schedules of about 4 or about 12 weeks were combined. The source material was peripheral blood, sampled 28 days after the second AZD1222 dose. The receptor was isolated from an adult who received the AZD1222 COVID-19 vaccine. The rearrangement uses TRBV2 and TRBJ1-4, with D perhaps matching TRBD1 (6 bases). The CDR3 protein is CASSPGGAQEKLFF. CDR3 coding DNA: TGTGCCAGCAGTCCCGGGGGGGCCCAAGAAAAACTGTTTTTT.